This T cell receptor (beta chain) was sequenced in a study of T cells in narcolepsy. Study as a whole: Enrolled donors included narcolepsy type 1 or type 2 patients and healthy controls.

General study results and limits: Some memory CD4+ repertoires had no autoreactive clone sequences. Autoreactive HCRT-specific and TRIB2-specific clonotypes were marked in same-patient CSF-versus-blood CD4+ comparisons. Reportedly, autoreactive clonotypes were serially detected in patients' blood but not controls'.

In the case of this clone: Its matching antigen is unknown.

Germline CDR1 reads SGHNT; CDR2 reads YYREEE (reference sequence). CDR3 length equals 12 residues. With 4 bases removed from V and 6 bases from J, the gap between germline ends came to 9 bases. Assay used: immunoSEQ multiplex PCR; TCRdb lists only in-frame clones, some missing. This table has some 23,000 clones, just under 85% appearing once. This clonotype was sampled from a human donor with narcolepsy. The specimen sequenced was CD45RA- memory CD4+ T cells from PBMCs. The J gene is TRBJ2-3, the V gene TRBV5-4; TRBD2 is a possible D gene (6 bases). The CDR3 DNA follows: TGTGCCAGCAGCCGAACTAGCGATACGCAGTATTTT. Its translation is CASSRTSDTQYF.